These 22 T cell receptor beta chains came from one sample sequenced in a study of early T cells in non-severe SARS-CoV-2 infection. TCRdb independently ran MiXCR on the 5' RACE reads; one entry per CDR3 protein. This table has 68,000 or so distinct CDR3 sequences, 9.5% to 15% appearing once. Sequencing was done on a sample of whole blood. The source is an adult who was a healthcare worker with PCR-confirmed SARS-CoV-2 infection or an uninfected control (not recorded which).

CDR3 nucleotide sequence: TGTGCCAGCAGCTCCCACAGTGCCCCCGACACCGGGGAGCTGTTTTTT. It is translated as CASSSHSAPDTGELFF. This chain uses TRBV13 with TRBJ2-2, with D unresolved. There are 16 residues in the CDR3. Trimming removed 4 bases from V and 3 bases from J, with 15 bases in between. CDR1 is PRHDT, CDR2 FYEKMQ, per germline (reference sequence).

This clonotype was recorded at least ten times. The chain has TRBV29-1 and TRBJ2-3, with 13 bases matching TRBD2. This CDR3 spans 14 amino acids. The germline gives CDR1 SQVTM, CDR2 ANQGSEA. V lost 7 bases to trimming and J lost 4 bases; unmatched junction nucleotides: 5. The CDR3 region has the DNA TGCAGCGCCGATGGACTAGCGGGGGCAGATACGCAGTATTTT. This sequence encodes CSADGLAGADTQYF.

The chain employs TRBV5-1 and TRBJ2-4, with a tentative D call TRBD2 (5 bases). The CDR3 contains 14 residues. Germline V gives CDR1 SGHRS, CDR2 YFSETQ. The V end was cut by 0 bases, the J end by 7 bases, with 11 bases between. DNA of the CDR3: TGCGCCAGCAGCTTGGGTATAGCGTCGAACATTCAGTACTTC. Encoded protein: CASSLGIASNIQYF.

This clonotype appeared a few times. The rearrangement links TRBV11-2 to TRBJ2-2; 10 bases align to TRBD1. Germline assignment: CDR1 SGHAT and CDR2 FQNNGV. With V trimmed by 4 bases and J by 2 bases, 4 bases remained unmatched. This CDR3 spans 16 amino acids. CDR3 in amino acids: CASSWRTGGNTGELFF. CDR3 bases: TGTGCCAGCAGCTGGCGGACAGGGGGTAACACCGGGGAGCTGTTTTTT.

This clonotype was counted only a few times. This chain links TRBV2 with TRBJ2-3; 7 nucleotides line up with TRBD1. CDR1 SNHLY and CDR2 FYNNEI come from the germline V gene. The CDR3 runs 15 residues. Trimming at V came to 8 bases and at J to 0 bases, leaving 8 bases not matched to a gene. CDR3 in amino acids: CASHRQGLSTDTQYF. The CDR3 DNA reads TGTGCCAGCCACCGACAGGGCCTCAGCACAGATACGCAGTATTTT.

In its sample, this clonotype was seen a few times. The chain uses TRBV5-1 and TRBJ2-7, with D uncertain. This CDR3 has 14 residues. The germline CDR1 and CDR2 sequences are SGHRS and YFSETQ. V lost 4 bases, J lost 4 bases, and 15 bases lay in between. CDR3 protein: CASSLGRVGYEQYF. The CDR3 DNA sequence: TGCGCCAGCAGCCTCGGCCGAGTGGGATACGAGCAGTACTTC.

The CDR3 nucleotides read TGTGCCAGCAGCTTAGATAAGAGACCCCAGTACTTC. This sequence encodes CASSLDKRPQYF. The chain joins TRBV7-2 to TRBJ2-5; D is unclear. Germline V lookup: CDR1 SGHTA, CDR2 FQGNSA. V gave up 1 base and J gave up 9 bases, with 9 bases separating them. The CDR3 is 12 amino acids.

This clonotype occurred a few times. The chain joins TRBV29-1 to TRBJ1-2; D gene unclear. The CDR3 totals 14 residues. Per the germline V gene, CDR1 is SQVTM and CDR2 is ANQGSEA. V dropped 7 bases and J dropped 6 bases, with 21 bases sitting between them. CDR3 bases: TGCAGCGCCAGCCTCCAGTGGGGTAGTCATGGCTACACCTTC. Its protein product is CSASLQWGSHGYTF.

This clonotype was seen many times. The chain is built from TRBV20-1 and TRBJ2-1; D gene unclear. Trimming took off 5 bases at V and 10 bases at J, with 15 bases between the two ends. Germline CDR1 is DFQATT and CDR2 is SNEGSKA (reference sequence). The CDR3 consists of 12 residues. As DNA, the CDR3 is TGCAGTGCTGTCCCGGGCCTTGGGGAGCAGTTCTTC. Its protein is CSAVPGLGEQFF.

This clonotype was recorded at least ten times. The rearrangement links TRBV2 to TRBJ2-3; D perhaps matches TRBD2 (5 bases). CDR1 and CDR2 from the germline V gene are SNHLY and FYNNEI. The CDR3 extends over 13 amino acids. Trimming stripped 1 base from V and 10 bases from J, with 12 bases between. The CDR3 bases are TGTGCCAGCAGTGAAGGAATAGCGAGCGCGCAGTATTTT. It translates to CASSEGIASAQYF.

This clonotype was detected a few times. V usage is TRBV19 and J usage is TRBJ2-1, with 10 bases aligning to TRBD2. CDR1 and CDR2 (germline): LNHDA, SQIVND (reference sequence). The CDR3 runs 15 residues. V was pared by 1 base and J by 10 bases, with 7 bases of the junction left unmatched. CDR3 region: CASSIASGGPEEQFF. Here the CDR3 DNA reads TGTGCCAGTAGTATAGCTAGCGGGGGCCCCGAGGAGCAGTTCTTC.

This chain uses TRBV6-5 with TRBJ2-7; 7 bases line up with TRBD1. CDR3 length: 13 residues. Germline V gives CDR1 MNHEY, CDR2 SVGAGI. V dropped 4 bases and J dropped 4; count of bases not matched to a gene: 4. CDR3 sequence: CASSSNRGYEQYF. DNA of the CDR3: TGTGCCAGCAGTTCCAACAGGGGTTACGAGCAGTACTTC.

The table lists this clonotype with many counts. The rearrangement uses TRBV11-2 and TRBJ2-3; D is possibly TRBD1 (5 bases). V gave up 3 bases and J gave up 1 base, with 11 bases separating them. The germline V gene encodes CDR1 SGHAT and CDR2 FQNNGV. The CDR3 runs to 15 residues. The CDR3 is CASSFIGAGTDTQYF. The CDR3 DNA reads TGTGCCAGCAGCTTTATTGGGGCAGGCACAGATACGCAGTATTTT.

The sample holds a few counts of this clonotype. The chain employs TRBV7-6 and TRBJ2-7; 7 bases are shared with TRBD1. V was clipped by 5 bases and J by 3 bases; unmatched bases: 4. From germline, CDR1 is SGHVS and CDR2 FNYEAQ. The CDR3 totals 13 residues. The CDR3 coding sequence is TGTGCCAGCAGCCCGACAGGGCTCTACGAGCAGTACTTC. The encoded protein is CASSPTGLYEQYF.

The chain recombines TRBV27 with TRBJ1-2; the D gene is possibly TRBD1 (6 bases). The CDR3 totals 14 residues. The V end lost 6 bases, the J end lost 3 bases, and 14 bases lay between the germline ends. The germline gives CDR1 MNHEY, CDR2 SMNVEV (reference sequence). The DNA for the CDR3 is TGTGCCAGCAGCTCCACGACAGGCTACTATGGCTACACCTTC. Translated: CASSSTTGYYGYTF.

This clonotype was counted at least ten times. The genes are TRBV7-2 and TRBJ1-6, with D tentatively TRBD1 (6 bases). Trimming pared 2 bases from V and 9 bases from J, leaving 11 bases between. The CDR3 is 14 amino acids. CDR1 and CDR2 (germline): SGHTA, FQGNSA. CDR3 nucleotide sequence: TGTGCCAGCAGCTTAATCCCACAGGGTTCACCCCTCCACTTT. This gives the protein CASSLIPQGSPLHF.

This clonotype was recorded a few times. The rearrangement joins TRBV4-2 to TRBJ2-3; 9 nucleotides align to TRBD2. The CDR3 covers 17 residues. Looked up from germline, CDR1 is LGHNA and CDR2 is YNFKEQ. The V gene end was trimmed by 2 bases and the J gene end by 0 bases; junction bases not matched to a gene: 6. For the CDR3, the DNA is TGTGCCAGCAGCCAAACCCTAGCGGGGAGAAGCACAGATACGCAGTATTTT. This codes for CASSQTLAGRSTDTQYF.

This chain's CDR3 is CASYRGLHQETQYF. CDR3 nucleotide sequence: TGTGCCAGCTACAGGGGCCTTCACCAAGAGACCCAGTACTTC. The J gene is TRBJ2-5, the V gene TRBV6-2 or TRBV6-3; TRBD1 matches 7 bases. CDR3 length equals 14 residues. Germline trimming cut 8 bases from V and 0 bases from J; bases unmatched to any gene: 6. Looked up from germline, CDR1 is MNHEY and CDR2 is SVGEGT.

This clonotype has only a few counts. The V gene is TRBV7-9, the J gene TRBJ1-1, with a weak D call TRBD1 (5 bases). The CDR3 loop spans 16 amino acids. Trimming stripped 1 base from V and 0 bases from J, with 12 bases between. Looked up from germline, CDR1 is SEHNR and CDR2 is FQNEAQ (reference sequence). The DNA of the CDR3 is TGTGCCAGCAGCTTAGGGGACGGACTAATGAACACTGAAGCTTTCTTT. As protein: CASSLGDGLMNTEAFF.

This clonotype was counted many times. CDR3 coding DNA: TGTGCCACCAGCAGAGATCATATGGGGCGAGGAGAGCAGTACTTC. Residues: CATSRDHMGRGEQYF. V usage is TRBV15 and J usage is TRBJ2-7; D may be TRBD1 (5 bases). Between the trimmed V and J ends, which lost 0 bases and 7 bases, there was a span of 16 bases. Germline assignment: CDR1 LNHNV and CDR2 YYDKDF (reference sequence). This CDR3 has 15 residues.

Only a few counts were recorded for this clonotype. The chain uses TRBV20-1 and TRBJ1-5; unclear D gene. This CDR3 contains 15 residues. Trimming cost V 1 base and J 2 bases, with 12 bases left between them. CDR1 DFQATT and CDR2 SNEGSKA come from the germline V gene (reference sequence). The CDR3 region has the DNA TGCAGTGCTAGAGCCTCCAACACGGGCAATCAGCCCCAGCATTTT. It specifies CSARASNTGNQPQHF.

This clonotype showed up many times. V is TRBV5-4 and J is TRBJ2-1, with D tentatively TRBD2 (7 bases). This CDR3 comprises 15 residues. The germline CDR1 and CDR2 sequences are SGHNT and YYREEE (reference sequence). The V end was cut by 0 bases, the J end by 5 bases, with 12 bases between. CDR3 nucleotides: TGTGCCAGCAGCTTGGCGGGGGGCCTTGACAATGAGCAGTTCTTC. As protein: CASSLAGGLDNEQFF. Filled out from reference TRBV5-4 and TRBJ2-1, the complete variable domain reads ETGVTQSPTHLIKTRGQQVTLRCSSQSGHNTVSWYQQALGQGPQFIFQYYREEENGRGNFPPRFSGLQFPNYSSELNVNALELDDSALYLCASSLAGGLDNEQFFGPGTRLTVL.